This T cell receptor beta chain emerged from a study of Ad26.COV2.S vaccination and SARS-CoV-2 variants (dated by TCRdb to the early 2020s). With respect to the entire study: Donors in the vaccine arm were drawn from COV1001, a multicentre, randomized, double-blind, placebo-controlled phase I-IIa trial testing Ad26.COV2.S in healthy adults. Ad26.COV2.S was administered intramuscularly at 5 x 10^10 or 1 x 10^11 viral particles, either as a single shot or as two shots given 56 days apart. The specificity and breadth of SARS-CoV-2-reactive T cell receptors after Ad26.COV2.S vaccination were assessed by TCRbeta repertoire sequencing. A total of around 32 samples were included in the TCR-sequenced set, comprising about 20 Ad26.COV2.S vaccine recipients, 5 placebo recipients and 8 SARS-CoV-2 convalescent individuals. Participants in the trial were split at random into five groups of five each, receiving low-dose or high-dose Ad26.COV2.S once or twice, or else placebo on both occasions. Blinding of investigators to trial group allocation was maintained during experiments and outcome assessment. Beyond this particular receptor, the publication reports: The study was not powered to compare responses between vaccine doses or regimens. Vaccine and placebo recipients had similar non-spike TCR breadth, a finding consistent with the vaccine containing only spike. Higher spike-specific TCR breadth was observed in Ad26.COV2.S recipients than in placebo recipients (P = 0.0014). It was noted by the authors that total T cell responses may have been underestimated by the TCR breadth and depth analyses. After vaccination, substantial breadth of spike-specific CD8+ and CD4+ T cell responses was reported.

The immunoSEQ Assay was the method used to sequence TCRbeta CDR3 regions. After extraction, genomic DNA underwent amplification by bias-controlled multiplex PCR, followed by high-throughput sequencing. The authors processed their data as follows. To quantify the absolute abundance of every unique TCRbeta CDR3 region, sequences were collapsed and filtered. T cell fraction was estimated by normalizing TCRbeta template counts to usable DNA, with usable DNA measured through amplification of reference genes found in all nucleated cells. Repertoire TCRs were annotated as SARS-CoV-2-specific when V gene, CDR3 amino acid sequence and J gene were exactly matched to a known reactive TCR set. The reference SARS-CoV-2 TCR set was derived from MIRA and filtered for enrichment in COVID-19-positive ImmuneCODE repertoires, a step that removed public or cross-reactive TCRs. Drawing on the MIRA antigens, annotated TCRs were analysed further at the level of specific ORF or position within ORF. Breadth was defined as the number of annotated unique rearrangements divided by the total number of unique productive rearrangements, and depth was defined as the summed frequency of the annotated unique rearrangements. Two-sided Wilcoxon rank-sum tests were used to compare TCR breadth between groups. TCRdb took over this immuneACCESS table, retaining in-frame rearrangements with V and J assigned. Such tables are incomplete; in checked studies, under half of the missing clones stem from an unresolved V gene, and the remainder is unexplained. The V and J calls and clone size come from that table; D and trimming were worked out from the DNA. The sample table records approximately 480,000 clones; approximately 90% of these occur just once. About 13% of the sample belongs to the ten largest clones.

With respect to this clone: There is no known antigen for this receptor. No base qualities exist here, and no much larger clone lies one base off it.

What this sample's treatment or condition label stands for: around 19 received Ad26.COV2.S at low or high dose, single or two shots; about five received placebo; per-sample allocation not given. For vaccine and placebo recipients, the sequenced repertoires came from samples collected on day 63 after the first injection. Cohort 1b enrolled around 24 adults aged 18-55 years at a single site in Boston, USA, between 29 July and 7 August 2020. Ad26.COV2.S was a replication-incompetent adenovirus type 26 vector that expressed a prefusion-stabilized SARS-CoV-2 spike protein derived from the original Wuhan strain. From the cysteine up to the phenylalanine, the CDR3 has a length of 14 residues. The kept DNA is CDR3 alone, 42 bases in frame from the first base. Relative to germline, V is 3 bases shorter and J is 6 bases shorter, with 12 bases between their ends. For CDR1 and CDR2, the germline V gene lists KGHSH and LQKENI.

The chain was built from TRBV18 and TRBJ1-5; confidence is insufficient to name the D gene. Sequenced material: peripheral blood, taken in a trial of Ad26.COV2.S vaccine versus placebo. The receptor's source is a person aged 18-65 years who received the Ad26.COV2.S COVID-19 vaccine or a placebo. The sequenced DNA: TGTGCCAGCTCACCGGCAGAGCTATCTCAGCCCCAGCATTTT. The translation is CASSPAELSQPQHF.